These 26 T cell receptor beta chains came from one sample sequenced in a study of blood T cell repertoires in COVID-19. Some clones are missing from TCRdb's copy, which holds only in-frame ones; the method was immunoSEQ multiplex PCR. The sample lists 250,000 to 350,000 clones; roughly 80% were seen once. Sequencing was performed on peripheral blood. All receptors derive from a human donor with COVID-19, enrolled during active disease. The donor label of this sample is uncertain.

As DNA, the CDR3 is TGTGCCAGCAGCCCGACAGGGCGCACCGGGGAGCTGTTTTTT. It encodes CASSPTGRTGELFF. The chain recombines TRBV28 with TRBJ2-2; 7 positions match TRBD1. CDR3 length: 14 residues. V was pared by 6 bases and J by 4 bases, with 5 bases of the junction left unmatched. Germline V CDR1 and CDR2: MDHEN, SYDVKM.

This chain links TRBV7-2 with TRBJ1-1, with TRBD1 matching 10 bases. Germline-derived CDR1 and CDR2 are SGHTA and FQGNSA. Unmatched junction bases numbered 2, after V lost 1 base and J lost 3 bases. The CDR3 is 15 amino acids. The CDR3 coding sequence is TGTGCCAGCAGCTTAGACGGGACAGGGGACACTGAAGCTTTCTTT. It codes for CASSLDGTGDTEAFF.

This clone occurred once. The chain recombines TRBV6-5 with TRBJ2-7; perhaps TRBD1 as D (5 bases). The CDR3 runs 14 residues. In germline, CDR1 is MNHEY, CDR2 SVGAGI. The V end was cut by 4 bases, the J end by 2 bases, with 12 bases between. DNA of the CDR3: TGTGCCAGCAGTTCCCGTATGGGGCCCTACGAGCAGTACTTC. Its translation is CASSSRMGPYEQYF.

The rearrangement uses TRBV10-3 and TRBJ2-2; no reliable D call. Germline V gives CDR1 ENHRY, CDR2 SYGVKD. V dropped 7 bases and J dropped 0 bases, with 9 bases sitting between them. The CDR3 runs 14 residues. CDR3 loop: CAIKARTNTGELFF. DNA for the CDR3: TGTGCCATCAAGGCTAGGACGAACACCGGGGAGCTGTTTTTT.

The CDR3 coding sequence is TGTGCCAGCAGCTTAAAAGGGGCTAGCGGGATCCACGAGCAGTACTTC. This sequence encodes CASSLKGASGIHEQYF. This chain joins TRBV5-4 and TRBJ2-7; 9 bases map to TRBD2. V was clipped by 2 bases and J by 5 bases; unmatched bases: 11. The CDR3 is made up of 16 amino acids. Per germline, CDR1 SGHNT and CDR2 YYREEE (reference sequence).

This clone occurred once. The chain carries TRBV28 and TRBJ2-2; 8 positions match TRBD1. The CDR3 has 17 amino acids. V lost 5 bases to trimming and J lost 4 bases; unmatched junction nucleotides: 12. CDR1 is MDHEN and CDR2 is SYDVKM in the germline V gene. The CDR3 nucleotides read TGTGCCAGCAGTCTCGTCGGATTTACAGGGGGCACCGGGGAGCTGTTTTTT. Translated, it gives CASSLVGFTGGTGELFF.

This clone came up a few times. CDR3 sequence reads: CAIRIQGTNTEAFF. CDR3 in DNA: TGTGCCATCAGGATACAGGGGACGAACACTGAAGCTTTCTTT. The chain employs TRBV10-3 and TRBJ1-1; 7 bases match TRBD1. The germline V gene has CDR1 ENHRY and CDR2 SYGVKD. With V trimmed by 6 bases and J by 1 base, 5 bases remained unmatched. This CDR3 spans 14 amino acids.

V and J are TRBV28 and TRBJ1-2; a weak D match, TRBD1 (5 bases). The V and J ends lost 3 bases and 6 bases respectively, with 23 bases between them. This CDR3 has 17 residues. Germline CDR1 MDHEN, CDR2 SYDVKM. This CDR3 reads CASSFVSRGGGRNGYTF. The DNA for the CDR3 is TGTGCCAGCAGTTTCGTGTCGCGGGGCGGTGGGAGAAATGGCTACACCTTC.

CDR3: CASSFDGRNTIYF. The CDR3 nucleotides are TGTGCCAGCAGTTTCGACGGGAGAAACACCATATATTTT. This chain links TRBV12-3 or TRBV12-4 with TRBJ1-3; D not certain. V shed 3 bases and J shed 5 bases, with 8 bases lying between them. The CDR3 is 13 amino acids.

The chain combines TRBV5-4 with TRBJ1-1; a possible D gene is TRBD1 (6 bases). The CDR3 length is 14 residues. The V gene lost 1 base and the J gene lost 0 bases, with 7 bases spanning the gap. Germline V lookup: CDR1 SGHNT, CDR2 YYREEE (reference sequence). Here the CDR3 reads CASSLTGMNTEAFF. The DNA of the CDR3 is TGTGCCAGCAGCTTGACAGGGATGAACACTGAAGCTTTCTTT.

Details on this clone: Other DNA sequences in this specimen translate into the identical CDR3. The V and J genes are TRBV28 and TRBJ1-5; D is unresolved. This CDR3 has 14 amino acids. V lost 1 base and J lost 6, with 10 bases in between. Per germline, CDR1 MDHEN and CDR2 SYDVKM. DNA for the CDR3: TGTGCCAGCAGTTTATCCCTTGGCGGTCAGCCCCAGCATTTT. Protein product: CASSLSLGGQPQHF.

V and J are TRBV6-5 and TRBJ1-4, with D maybe TRBD1 (5 bases). The CDR3 runs to 15 residues. Looked up from germline, CDR1 is MNHEY and CDR2 is SVGAGI. Trimming left V 0 bases short and J 3 bases short, with 8 bases between. Written as DNA, the CDR3 is TGTGCCAGCAGTTACTCGACAGATCCTAATGAAAAACTGTTTTTT. The encoded protein is CASSYSTDPNEKLFF.

The chain links TRBV7-3 to TRBJ2-3, with 14 nucleotides matching TRBD2. The CDR3 totals 16 residues. V shed 4 bases, J shed 1 base, and the junction held 1 base outside the gene matches. CDR1 and CDR2 from the germline V gene are SGHTA and FQGTGA. CDR3 nucleotides: TGTGCCAGCAGCTCGGGACTAGCGGGAGGCACAGATACGCAGTATTTT. Its protein product is CASSSGLAGGTDTQYF.

This chain connects TRBV5-8 to TRBJ2-6; a weak D match, TRBD1 (5 bases). V lost 0 bases to trimming and J lost 0 bases, with 10 bases between them. The CDR3 runs 17 residues. Germline CDR1 is SGHTS and CDR2 is YDEGEE. CDR3 coding DNA: TGTGCCAGCAGCTTGGCCCGCAGGGACTCTGGGGCCAACGTCCTGACTTTC. This codes for CASSLARRDSGANVLTF.

Concerning this clone: This CDR3 is also generated by other DNA sequences in the sample. The chain is built from TRBV5-1 and TRBJ2-5; D is undetermined. CDR3 length: 13 amino acids. V lost 1 base and J lost 1, with 5 bases in between. Germline loops: CDR1 SGHRS, CDR2 YFSETQ. The CDR3 reads CASSLSGQETQYF. The DNA for the CDR3 is TGCGCCAGCAGCTTGTCCGGCCAAGAGACCCAGTACTTC.

The chain has TRBV28 and TRBJ2-6; D is unclear. There are 13 residues in the CDR3. Per germline, CDR1 MDHEN and CDR2 SYDVKM. V lost 10 bases and J lost 4, with 11 bases in between. The CDR3 DNA sequence: TGTGCCACCAGGCGGTGGGGGGCCAACGTCCTGACTTTC. Protein product: CATRRWGANVLTF.

A single count supports this clone. The CDR3 reads CATSQDRTDTQYF. The CDR3 DNA follows: TGTGCCACCAGCCAGGATAGGACAGATACGCAGTATTTT. V usage is TRBV15 and J usage is TRBJ2-3; D gene unclear. Germline CDR1 reads LNHNV; CDR2 reads YYDKDF (reference sequence). This CDR3 is 13 amino acids long. Trimming shortened V by 5 bases and J by 3 bases, and 9 bases separated the two germline ends.

This clone was seen a handful of times. The rearrangement uses TRBV28 and TRBJ2-1; D call uncertain. V was pared by 5 bases and J by 0 bases, with 17 bases between. Per germline, CDR1 MDHEN and CDR2 SYDVKM. This CDR3 is built from 17 residues. CDR3 region: CASSTRQRPSSYNEQFF. As DNA, the CDR3 is TGTGCCAGCAGTACCCGCCAGAGGCCAAGCTCCTACAATGAGCAGTTCTTC.

V gene TRBV9 combines with J gene TRBJ2-7; possible D gene TRBD2, 5 bases. The CDR3 runs 14 residues. V lost 0 bases and J lost 7, with 14 bases in between. The germline gives CDR1 SGDLS, CDR2 YYNGEE. The CDR3 nucleotides read TGTGCCAGCAGCGTAGCTTGGCAGTCGGGAGAGCAGTACTTC. Its protein product is CASSVAWQSGEQYF.

The chain has TRBV7-2 and TRBJ1-5; D may be TRBD1 (5 bases). Germline lookup yields CDR1 SGHTA and CDR2 FQGNSA. This CDR3 has 15 amino acids. V lost 6 bases to trimming and J lost 0 bases, with 12 bases between them. The CDR3 reads CASSLDRYSNQPQHF. CDR3 sequence (DNA): TGTGCCAGCAGTCTCGACAGATATAGCAATCAGCCCCAGCATTTT.

The genes are TRBV5-1 and TRBJ1-2; 7 nucleotides line up with TRBD1. Per the germline V gene, CDR1 is SGHRS and CDR2 is YFSETQ. The CDR3 sequence is 13 residues long. The V and J ends lost 4 bases and 6 bases, in that order; junction bases with no gene match: 6. The CDR3 is CASSRTGTDGYTF. The CDR3 bases are TGCGCCAGCAGCCGGACCGGGACAGATGGCTACACCTTC.

The rearrangement uses TRBV2 and TRBJ2-5; D remains ambiguous. Trimming took 6 bases from V and 2 from J, leaving 7 bases between them. This CDR3 is 12 amino acids long. Per germline, CDR1 SNHLY and CDR2 FYNNEI. CDR3 sequence reads: CASSYSQETQYF. In DNA, the CDR3 is TGTGCCAGCAGCTACTCACAAGAGACCCAGTACTTC.

This CDR3 reads CASSIPPINEQFF. CDR3 coding DNA: TGTGCCAGTAGTATACCCCCAATTAATGAGCAGTTCTTC. V is TRBV19 and J is TRBJ2-1; no firm D call. Germline V CDR1 and CDR2: LNHDA, SQIVND (reference sequence). The CDR3 is 13 residues long. The V and J ends lost 2 bases and 7 bases respectively, with 9 bases between them.

The V and J genes are TRBV24-1 and TRBJ2-1; 13 nucleotides line up with TRBD2. The ends lost 4 bases at V and 7 bases at J; junction bases unmatched: 6. Germline values: CDR1 KGHDR, CDR2 SFDVKD. The CDR3 consists of 16 residues. In nucleotides, the CDR3 is TGTGCCACCAGTGACCCGGGACTAGCGGGACGTAATGAGCAGTTCTTC. It is translated as CATSDPGLAGRNEQFF.

The chain has TRBV9 and TRBJ2-7; TRBD1 aligns across 9 bases. V lost 4 bases to trimming and J lost 3 bases; unmatched junction nucleotides: 14. Germline loops: CDR1 SGDLS, CDR2 YYNGEE. This CDR3 region has 17 residues. The CDR3 protein is CASSPPTPGQGLYEQYF. The CDR3 DNA reads as TGTGCCAGCAGCCCTCCTACCCCGGGACAGGGCCTCTACGAGCAGTACTTC. Complete variable domain (other parts from reference TRBV9 and TRBJ2-7): DSGVTQTPKHLITATGQRVTLRCSPRSGDLSVYWYQQSLDQGLQFLIQYYNGEERAKGNILERFSAQQFPDLHSELNLSSLELGDSALYFCASSPPTPGQGLYEQYFGPGTRLTVT.

This CDR3 reads CASSTTGGVVSGYTF. For the CDR3, the DNA is TGTGCCAGTAGTACGACGGGGGGAGTGGTGTCTGGCTACACCTTC. This chain connects TRBV19 to TRBJ1-2; TRBD1 might be the D (5 bases). CDR3 size: 15 residues. Looked up from germline, CDR1 is LNHDA and CDR2 is SQIVND (reference sequence). The V gene lost 4 bases and the J gene lost 7 bases, with 19 bases spanning the gap.